Detailed here is one T cell receptor (beta chain). This record comes from a study of blood T cell repertoires in COVID-19. About the study: Nucleic acid was either cDNA or gDNA, and it came from T cells, B-cell-depleted T cells, or PBMCs.

Trimming pared 2 bases from V and 2 bases from J, leaving 5 bases between. CDR1 is SGHTS, CDR2 YDEGEE, per germline. The CDR3 has 14 amino acids. Clones were read by immunoSEQ multiplex PCR, and TCRdb kept only the in-frame ones, dropping some. Altogether over 70,000 clones are present, 80% being singletons, with the ten largest covering 15% to 20%. The receptor was derived from an elderly woman with acute or convalescent COVID-19. Sequenced input: peripheral blood. The chain recombines TRBV5-8 with TRBJ2-6; D remains unclear. CDR3 loop: CASSLLAGANVLTF. For the CDR3, the DNA is TGTGCCAGCAGCTTATTAGCTGGGGCCAACGTCCTGACTTTC.